This T cell receptor (beta chain) stems from a study of blood T cells in healthy people across ages. This CDR3 comprises 16 residues. From germline, CDR1 is DFQATT and CDR2 SNEGSKA (reference sequence). For the second PCR, which ran for about 6 to 11 cycles, a sample-barcoded 5' primer and a J-beta primer mix were used. One entry per CDR3 protein results from TCRdb running MiXCR on the 5' RACE reads. In the table there are around 1,900,000 distinct CDR3 sequences, about two fifths of which are singletons. Findings of the study overall: In older individuals, TCR beta diversity per million T cells was lower, falling roughly linearly with age. Correlation between TCR beta diversity and naive T cell percentage was strong. Long-lived donors exceeded aged donors in naive CD4+ cells and diversity.

Donor samples were obtained from healthy Caucasian individuals from Russia, aged about 6 to 95. Note on this clonotype: Its antigen remains unidentified. The junction differs from germline at one of its ends, possibly a read error.

V usage is TRBV20-1 and J usage is TRBJ1-2; no definite D call. The sequenced sample consisted of blood. The receptor was derived from a human donor in good health. Written as DNA, the CDR3 is TGCAGTGCTAGAGATCCGAATGGCGAACATAAGGGAGGCTGCACCTTC. Its protein is CSARDPNGEHKGGCTF.